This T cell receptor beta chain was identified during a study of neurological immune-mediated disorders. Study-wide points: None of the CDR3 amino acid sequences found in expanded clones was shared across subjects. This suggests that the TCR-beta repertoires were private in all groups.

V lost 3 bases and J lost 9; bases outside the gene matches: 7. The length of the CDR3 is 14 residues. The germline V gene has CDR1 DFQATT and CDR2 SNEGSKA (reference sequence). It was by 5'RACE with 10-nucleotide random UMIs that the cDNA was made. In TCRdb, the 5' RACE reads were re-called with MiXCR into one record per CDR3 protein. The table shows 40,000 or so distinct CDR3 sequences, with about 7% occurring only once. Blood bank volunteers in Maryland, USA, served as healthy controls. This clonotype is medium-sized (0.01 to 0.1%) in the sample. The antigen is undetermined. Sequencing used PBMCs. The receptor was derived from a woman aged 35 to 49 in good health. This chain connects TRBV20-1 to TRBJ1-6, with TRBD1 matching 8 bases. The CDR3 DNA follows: TGCAGTGCTAGCACCGGGACAGGAGGTTCACCCCTCCACTTT. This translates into CSASTGTGGSPLHF.